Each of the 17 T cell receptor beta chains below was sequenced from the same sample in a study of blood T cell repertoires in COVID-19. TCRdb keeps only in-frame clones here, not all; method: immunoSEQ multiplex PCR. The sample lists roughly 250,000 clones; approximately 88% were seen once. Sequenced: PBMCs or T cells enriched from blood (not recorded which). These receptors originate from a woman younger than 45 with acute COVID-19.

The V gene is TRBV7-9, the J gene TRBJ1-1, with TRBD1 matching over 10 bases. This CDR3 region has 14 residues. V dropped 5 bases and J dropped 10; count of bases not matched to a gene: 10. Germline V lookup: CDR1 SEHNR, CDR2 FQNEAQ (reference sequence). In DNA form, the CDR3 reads TGTGCCAGCAGCCCCGGGACAGGGGTTGATATAGCTTTCTTT. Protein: CASSPGTGVDIAFF.

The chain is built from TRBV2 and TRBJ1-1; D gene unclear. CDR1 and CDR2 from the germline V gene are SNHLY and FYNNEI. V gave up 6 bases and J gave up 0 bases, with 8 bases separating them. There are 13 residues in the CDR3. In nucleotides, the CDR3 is TGTGCCAGCAGGGCTTTGATGAACACTGAAGCTTTCTTT. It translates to CASRALMNTEAFF.

The CDR3 bases are TGTGCCAGCAGCGGCCGGACAGGGGATGGCTACACCTTC. Residues: CASSGRTGDGYTF. V and J are TRBV7-8 and TRBJ1-2, with 9 bases lining up with TRBD1. The CDR3 runs 13 residues. Germline V CDR1 and CDR2: SGHVS, FQNEAQ. With V trimmed by 5 bases and J by 6 bases, 4 bases remained unmatched.

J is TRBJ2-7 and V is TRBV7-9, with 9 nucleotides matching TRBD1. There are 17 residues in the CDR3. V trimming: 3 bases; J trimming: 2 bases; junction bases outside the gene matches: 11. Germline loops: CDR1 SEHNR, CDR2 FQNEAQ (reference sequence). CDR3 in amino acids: CASSFSLQGASAYEQYF. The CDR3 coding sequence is TGTGCCAGCAGCTTTTCATTACAGGGGGCGAGTGCCTACGAGCAGTACTTC. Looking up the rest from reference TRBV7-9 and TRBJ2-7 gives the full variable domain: DTGVSQNPRHKITKRGQNVTFRCDPISEHNRLYWYRQTLGQGPEFLTYFQNEAQLEKSRLLSDRFSAERPKGSFSTLEIQRTEQGDSAMYLCASSFSLQGASAYEQYFGPGTRLTVT.

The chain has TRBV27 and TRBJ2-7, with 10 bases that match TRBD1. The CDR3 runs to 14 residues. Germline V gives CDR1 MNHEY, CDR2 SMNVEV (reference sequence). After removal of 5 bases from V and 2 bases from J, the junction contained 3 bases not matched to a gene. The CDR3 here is CASSVGQGAYEQYF. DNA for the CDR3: TGTGCCAGCAGTGTAGGACAGGGGGCCTACGAGCAGTACTTC.

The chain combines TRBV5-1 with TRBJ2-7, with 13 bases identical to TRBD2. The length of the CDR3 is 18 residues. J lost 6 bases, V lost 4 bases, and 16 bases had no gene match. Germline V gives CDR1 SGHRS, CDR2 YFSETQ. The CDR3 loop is CASSLRLGLAGATGEQYF. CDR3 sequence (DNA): TGCGCCAGCAGCCTACGACTCGGACTAGCGGGGGCTACGGGCGAGCAGTACTTC.

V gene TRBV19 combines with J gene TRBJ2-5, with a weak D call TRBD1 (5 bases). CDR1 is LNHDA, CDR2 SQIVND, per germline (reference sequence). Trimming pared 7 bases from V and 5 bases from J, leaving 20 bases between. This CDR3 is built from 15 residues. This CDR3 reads CASKSRGSRWETQYF. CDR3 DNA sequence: TGTGCCAGTAAGAGTAGGGGAAGTCGGTGGGAGACCCAGTACTTC.

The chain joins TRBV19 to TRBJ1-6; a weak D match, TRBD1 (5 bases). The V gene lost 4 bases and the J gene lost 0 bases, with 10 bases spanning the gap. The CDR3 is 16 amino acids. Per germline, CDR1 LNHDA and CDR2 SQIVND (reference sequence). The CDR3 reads CASSKRQSSYNSPLHF. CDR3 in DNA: TGTGCCAGTAGTAAGCGACAGAGCTCCTATAATTCACCCCTCCACTTT. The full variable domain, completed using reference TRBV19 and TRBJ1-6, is DGGITQSPKYLFRKEGQNVTLSCEQNLNHDAMYWYRQDPGQGLRLIYYSQIVNDFQKGDIAEGYSVSREKKESFPLTVTSAQKNPTAFYLCASSKRQSSYNSPLHFGNGTRLTVT.

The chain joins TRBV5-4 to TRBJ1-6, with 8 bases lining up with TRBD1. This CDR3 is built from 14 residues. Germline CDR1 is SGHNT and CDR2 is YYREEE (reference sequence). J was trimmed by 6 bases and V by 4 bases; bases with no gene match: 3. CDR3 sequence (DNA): TGTGCCAGCAGCATGGACAGGGCTAATTCACCCCTCCACTTT. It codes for CASSMDRANSPLHF.

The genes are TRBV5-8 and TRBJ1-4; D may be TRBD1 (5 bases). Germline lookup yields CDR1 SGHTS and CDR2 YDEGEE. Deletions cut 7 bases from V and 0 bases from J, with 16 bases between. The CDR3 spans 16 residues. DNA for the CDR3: TGTGCCAGCTCCCCAGAGGGACTCGCAACTAATGAAAAACTGTTTTTT. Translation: CASSPEGLATNEKLFF. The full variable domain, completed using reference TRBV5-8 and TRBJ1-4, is EAGVTQSPTHLIKTRGQQATLRCSPISGHTSVYWYQQALGLGLQFLLWYDEGEERNRGNFPPRFSGRQFPNYSSELNVNALELEDSALYLCASSPEGLATNEKLFFGSGTQLSVL.

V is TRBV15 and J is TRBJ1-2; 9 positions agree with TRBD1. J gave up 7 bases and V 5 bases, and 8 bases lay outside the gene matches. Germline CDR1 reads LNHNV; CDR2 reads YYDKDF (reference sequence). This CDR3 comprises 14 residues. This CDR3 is CATSGDRVIGGYTF. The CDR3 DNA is TGTGCCACCAGCGGGGACAGGGTAATAGGTGGCTACACCTTC.

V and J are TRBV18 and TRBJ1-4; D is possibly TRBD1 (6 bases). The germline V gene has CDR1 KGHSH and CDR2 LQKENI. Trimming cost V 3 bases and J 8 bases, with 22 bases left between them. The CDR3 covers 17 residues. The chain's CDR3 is CASSPSQSRGPGEKLFF. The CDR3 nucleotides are TGTGCCAGCTCACCCTCCCAGTCCAGGGGACCTGGAGAAAAACTGTTTTTT.

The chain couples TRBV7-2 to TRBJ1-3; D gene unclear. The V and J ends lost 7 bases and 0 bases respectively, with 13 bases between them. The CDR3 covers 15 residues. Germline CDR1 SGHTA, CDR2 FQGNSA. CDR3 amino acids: CASTVNTNSGNTIYF. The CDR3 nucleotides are TGTGCCAGCACCGTTAACACCAACTCTGGAAACACCATATATTTT.

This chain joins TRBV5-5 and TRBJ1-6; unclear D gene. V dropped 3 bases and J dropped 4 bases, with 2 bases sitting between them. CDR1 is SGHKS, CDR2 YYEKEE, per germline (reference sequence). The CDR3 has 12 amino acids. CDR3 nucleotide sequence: TGTGCCAGCAGCTCATATAATTCACCCCTCCACTTT. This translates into CASSSYNSPLHF. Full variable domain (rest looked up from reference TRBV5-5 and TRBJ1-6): DAGVTQSPTHLIKTRGQQVTLRCSPISGHKSVSWYQQVLGQGPQFIFQYYEKEERGRGNFPDRFSARQFPNYSSELNVNALLLGDSALYLCASSSYNSPLHFGNGTRLTVT.

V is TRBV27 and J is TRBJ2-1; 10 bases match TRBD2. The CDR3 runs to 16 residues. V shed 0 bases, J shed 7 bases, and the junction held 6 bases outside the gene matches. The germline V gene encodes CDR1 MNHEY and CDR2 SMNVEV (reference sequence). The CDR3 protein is CASSLSWTSGLNEQFF. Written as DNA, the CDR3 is TGTGCCAGCAGTTTATCATGGACTAGCGGTTTAAATGAGCAGTTCTTC.

CDR3 loop: CASSLAPELMNTEAFF. The CDR3 DNA reads as TGCGCCAGCAGCTTGGCCCCGGAGCTTATGAACACTGAAGCTTTCTTT. The chain employs TRBV5-1 and TRBJ1-1; D gene uncertain. The germline gives CDR1 SGHRS, CDR2 YFSETQ. V lost 0 bases, J lost 0 bases, and 12 bases lay in between. CDR3 size: 16 residues.

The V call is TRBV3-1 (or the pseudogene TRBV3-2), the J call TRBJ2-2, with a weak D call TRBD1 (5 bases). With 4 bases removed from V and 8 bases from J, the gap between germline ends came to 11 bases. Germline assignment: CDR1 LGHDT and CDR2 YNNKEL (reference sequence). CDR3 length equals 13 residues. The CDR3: CASSLGRTGELFF. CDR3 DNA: TGTGCCAGCAGCCTGGGGCGGACAGGGGAGCTGTTTTTT.